The rows below give T cell receptor beta chains drawn from one sample of a study of shared clonotypes between healthy human individuals. Profiled with immunoSEQ multiplex PCR; TCRdb holds only in-frame clones, not every one. Here the sample spans over 2 million clones, roughly 90% being singletons. Specimen: naive CD4+ T cells from PBMCs. These receptors were collected from a young man in good health. Some clones in this sample may be carry-over from other donors' samples. CDR3s include the opening cysteine and the closing phenylalanine or tryptophan. The order of the fields is CDR3 DNA, CDR3 protein, V gene, clone size, J gene, D gene. The D gene is left open where the match is weak. Only some rows state a clone size, as once, few, many or a class for expanded clones.

TGTGCCAGCAGCTTAGCGCTTATTTTTGGTGGGGGGGAGCCCCAGCATTTT	CASSLALIFGGGEPQHF	TRBV7-8	-	TRBJ1-5	-
TGTGCCAGCAGTTACTCAGGTGGGCCTGGAAACACCATATATTTT	CASSYSGGPGNTIYF	TRBV6-5	-	TRBJ1-3	-
TGCGCCAGCAGCCAAGGCCCGCCGGGACTCCGCACAGATACGCAGTATTTT	CASSQGPPGLRTDTQYF	TRBV4-3	-	TRBJ2-3	-
TGTGCCACCTCACACGGGCGGGGACGGCCGATAGAGCAGTACTTC	CATSHGRGRPIEQYF	TRBV9	-	TRBJ2-7	-
TGCAGTGCTAGAGGAGAATACGAGCAGTACTTC	CSARGEYEQYF	TRBV20-1	-	TRBJ2-7	-
TGTGCCAGCAGTCCGCTAGGGACTAGCGGGAGATCTGAGCAGTTCTTC	CASSPLGTSGRSEQFF	TRBV28	-	TRBJ2-1	TRBD2
TGTGCCAGCAGCCCAGCGACAGGATTTGGTACGCAGTATTTT	CASSPATGFGTQYF	TRBV7-9	-	TRBJ2-3	-
TGCGCCAGCAGCTTGGGGACAGGGCTCCAACAAGAGACCCAGTACTTC	CASSLGTGLQQETQYF	TRBV5-1	-	TRBJ2-5	TRBD1
TGTGCCAGCAGCTGGGAGGGGAGGGAGCAGTTCTTC	CASSWEGREQFF	TRBV5-4	-	TRBJ2-1	TRBD2
TGTGCCAGCTCAGGGGACAGGGGAGCAGACTATGGCTACACCTTC	CASSGDRGADYGYTF	TRBV18	-	TRBJ1-2	TRBD1
TGTGCCAGCAGCGTTACTAGCGGGAGGGGGGAGCTGTTTTTT	CASSVTSGRGELFF	TRBV9	-	TRBJ2-2	TRBD2
TGTGCCATCACCGACCTCAGGGGCGGCCAAGAGACCCAGTACTTC	CAITDLRGGQETQYF	TRBV10-3	-	TRBJ2-5	-
TGCAGCGTGCAGTCGAATAGCAATCAGCCCCAGCATTTT	CSVQSNSNQPQHF	TRBV29-1	few	TRBJ1-5	-